A selection of T cell receptor beta chains follows, all from one sample in a study of control samples from healthy donors and cancer patients. Data came from immunoSEQ multiplex PCR; TCRdb stores just in-frame clones and leaves some out. The repertoire holds about 140,000 clones, with more than 85% as singletons. Material: blood. The receptors originated from a woman aged 30 to 39 in good health. Both conserved end residues are part of each CDR3. The order of the fields is J gene, V gene, CDR3 protein.

J gene: TRBJ2-7; V gene: TRBV7-2; CDR3 protein: CASSLRIFSGQGRSYEQYF
J gene: TRBJ2-1; V gene: TRBV6-5; CDR3 protein: CASSYSRDNGEQFF
J gene: TRBJ2-7; V gene: TRBV30; CDR3 protein: CAWSVAGYEQYF
J gene: TRBJ1-3; V gene: TRBV9; CDR3 protein: CASDQGDSGNTIYF
J gene: TRBJ2-7; V gene: TRBV4-2; CDR3 protein: CASSQDPGAGPQQYF
J gene: TRBJ2-7; V gene: TRBV9; CDR3 protein: CASSVATGENEQYF
J gene: TRBJ1-6; V gene: TRBV10-3; CDR3 protein: CAISESTESRGPLHF
J gene: TRBJ1-2; V gene: TRBV18; CDR3 protein: CASSPPRETNYGYTF
J gene: TRBJ2-1; V gene: TRBV5-6; CDR3 protein: CASSWGTNNEQFF
J gene: TRBJ2-7; V gene: TRBV7-9; CDR3 protein: CASSLGAGTEQYF
J gene: TRBJ2-5; V gene: TRBV9; CDR3 protein: CASSRSGSFMETQYF
J gene: TRBJ1-1; V gene: TRBV3-1/TRBV3-2; CDR3 protein: CASSQVGIGTEAFF
J gene: TRBJ1-3; V gene: TRBV3-1/TRBV3-2; CDR3 protein: CASSQYRVGGETGNTIYF
J gene: TRBJ1-2; V gene: TRBV5-1; CDR3 protein: CASSFNQPGGYTF
J gene: TRBJ1-3; V gene: TRBV3-1/TRBV3-2; CDR3 protein: CASSQFISSGNTIYF
J gene: TRBJ2-2; V gene: TRBV6-5; CDR3 protein: CASRGNTGELFF